The 9 T cell receptor beta chains given below trace back to one sample, sequenced in a study of shared clonotypes between healthy human individuals. Sequencing used immunoSEQ multiplex PCR; TCRdb keeps in-frame clones, though not all of them. This table holds about 2.4 million clones, roughly nine tenths found once. Sequenced sample: naive CD4+ T cells sorted from blood. Documented subset: CD45RA+ positively selected. These receptor sequences come from a man younger than 35 in good health.

The V gene is TRBV5-6, the J gene TRBJ2-3, with 16 bases that match TRBD2. Per germline, CDR1 SGHDT and CDR2 YYEEEE. The V and J ends lost 3 bases and 4 bases, in that order; junction bases with no gene match: 5. The length of the CDR3 is 17 residues. The CDR3 coding sequence is TGTGCCAGCAGCTGGGGACTAGCGGGAGGGAGTGCAGATACGCAGTATTTT. Translated, it gives CASSWGLAGGSADTQYF.

This chain joins TRBV10-2 and TRBJ2-3, with 9 nucleotides matching TRBD2. The germline V gene has CDR1 WSHSY and CDR2 SAAADI. There are 15 residues in the CDR3. The J segment lost 4 bases and the V segment lost 6 bases, leaving 8 bases of the junction unmatched. For the CDR3, the DNA is TGCGCCAGCAGGGGGACTAGCTATAAGGCAGATACGCAGTATTTT. Translating gives CASRGTSYKADTQYF.

V usage is TRBV18 and J usage is TRBJ2-1, with 7 positions matching TRBD2. Trimming cost V 4 bases and J 7 bases; bases outside gene matches: 16. The V gene's germline CDR1 is KGHSH and CDR2 LQKENI. The CDR3 loop spans 17 amino acids. The CDR3 DNA is TGTGCCAGCTCACTGGTAAGGGCGGGAGTATTGGATAATGAGCAGTTCTTC. It specifies CASSLVRAGVLDNEQFF.

This clone was recorded only once. The rearrangement uses TRBV19 and TRBJ1-2, with 8 positions matching TRBD1. From germline, CDR1 is LNHDA and CDR2 SQIVND (reference sequence). J was trimmed by 8 bases and V by 5 bases; bases with no gene match: 13. CDR3 length equals 15 residues. The CDR3 protein is CASSPTRDRPRGYTF. Here the CDR3 DNA reads TGTGCCAGTAGTCCAACCCGGGACAGGCCACGGGGCTACACCTTC.

To note about this clone: Other DNA sequences from this sample encode an identical CDR3 as well. The rearrangement joins TRBV5-1 to TRBJ2-2; D perhaps matches TRBD1 (6 bases). This CDR3 is built from 14 residues. CDR1 is SGHRS, CDR2 YFSETQ, per germline. The ends were cut back, 1 base at V and 4 bases at J, with 8 bases in the middle. The CDR3 nucleotides read TGCGCCAGCAGCTTGCAGGGGCCCACCGGGGAGCTGTTTTTT. It encodes CASSLQGPTGELFF.

On this clone: The sample holds other DNA sequences that translate to the same CDR3. CDR3 DNA sequence: TGTGCCAGCAGCTTGGTTAGCAGTAACTATGGCTACACCTTC. Its protein is CASSLVSSNYGYTF. The chain joins TRBV5-6 to TRBJ1-2; D is undetermined. V lost 0 bases, J lost 1 base, and 7 bases lay in between. Germline CDR1 and CDR2: SGHDT and YYEEEE. This CDR3 comprises 14 residues.

This rearrangement joins TRBV15 to TRBJ2-5, with D unclear. V was trimmed by 1 base and J by 6 bases, leaving 12 bases between them. The CDR3 is made up of 14 amino acids. Germline V gene data show CDR1 as LNHNV and CDR2 as YYDKDF (reference sequence). As DNA, the CDR3 is TGTGCCACCAGCAGAGGCGGCTCCGAAAAGACCCAGTACTTC. It encodes CATSRGGSEKTQYF.

The V and J genes are TRBV5-6 and TRBJ2-5, with TRBD1 identical over 10 bases. The J call may not be correct, given that the DNA end is closer to TRBJ2-7. Germline V gives CDR1 SGHDT, CDR2 YYEEEE. The CDR3 is made up of 14 amino acids. The CDR3 region has the DNA TGTGCCAGCAGGGGGACAGGGGCTACCTACGAGCAGTACTTC. Translation: CASRGTGATYEQYF.

The CDR3 bases are TGTGCCAGCAGTTACTCAGGGGGACGGATCGGCACTGAAGCTTTCTTT. It is translated as CASSYSGGRIGTEAFF. The gene calls are TRBV6-5 and TRBJ1-1; D possibly corresponds to TRBD1 (6 bases). The V gene lost 0 bases and the J gene lost 4 bases, with 15 bases spanning the gap. The CDR3 spans 16 residues. Germline V gene lookup returns CDR1 MNHEY and CDR2 SVGAGI.